Given below is one T cell receptor beta chain in context. Antigen: not known. One junction end disagrees with the germline gene, perhaps due to a read error. Treatment described: approximately 9-day PBMC culture with coronavirus spike peptide pools or control peptides (ViraFEST assay). The positive PCR dates, which preceded the US Alpha, Beta and Delta variants, fell between March and December 2020. This record comes from a study of vaccination and CD4 T cells after COVID-19. An Oncomine TCR Beta short-read assay was used to sequence the DNA from cultured CD4+ T cells. From cultured CD4+ T cells, genomic DNA was extracted. One entry per CDR3 protein results from TCRdb running MiXCR on the PCR reads. Of roughly 15,000 distinct CDR3 sequences in the sample, around three quarters were seen once. The sequenced material came from CD4+ T cells from blood, cultured in vitro. This TCR was recovered from a human donor who had recovered from COVID-19.

CDR3: CASSFSTGGAGYTF. CDR3 bases: TGCGCCAGCAGCTTCTCAACAGGGGGCGCAGGCTACACCTTC. V usage is TRBV7-9 and J usage is TRBJ1-2, with 9 bases lining up with TRBD1. CDR3 size: 14 residues. CDR1 SEHNR and CDR2 FQNEAQ come from the germline V gene (reference sequence).